What follows are 31 T cell receptor beta chains derived from one specimen sequenced in a study of shared clonotypes between healthy human individuals. Sequenced by immunoSEQ multiplex PCR; TCRdb stores in-frame clones only, minus some. The sample lists millions of clones, around 95% occurring once. Sequencing used naive CD4+ T cells sorted from blood. Indicated subset: CD45RA+ positively selected. These receptors were taken from a man younger than 30 in good health.

This chain uses TRBV5-1 with TRBJ1-1, with D unresolved. The CDR3 runs to 15 residues. The V end was cut by 4 bases, the J end by 1 base, with 14 bases between. Germline assignment: CDR1 SGHRS and CDR2 YFSETQ. CDR3 residues: CASSPLIGENTEAFF. The CDR3 coding sequence is TGCGCCAGCAGCCCCTTGATAGGCGAGAACACTGAAGCTTTCTTT.

The chain recombines TRBV29-1 with TRBJ2-1; D gene uncertain. Germline values: CDR1 SQVTM, CDR2 ANQGSEA. The CDR3 runs 13 residues. V lost 3 bases, J lost 10 bases, and 16 bases lay in between. The CDR3 region is CSVDYVGLGEQFF. CDR3 bases: TGCAGCGTTGATTACGTGGGTCTGGGGGAGCAGTTCTTC.

CDR3 DNA: TGTGCCATCAGTGAGTCCGGTCAGGCCCTTCAACGGCAGTACTTC. Protein product: CAISESGQALQRQYF. The rearrangement uses TRBV10-3 and TRBJ2-7, with D hard to call. Trimming took off 0 bases at V and 9 bases at J, with 18 bases between the two ends. Germline-derived CDR1 and CDR2 are ENHRY and SYGVKD. This CDR3 has 15 residues.

The CDR3 region has the DNA TGTGCCAGCAGCTTGTGGGGGAACACCGGGGAGCTGTTTTTT. Translated: CASSLWGNTGELFF. The rearrangement joins TRBV5-6 to TRBJ2-2; no firm D call. Germline CDR1 reads SGHDT; CDR2 reads YYEEEE. The CDR3 contains 14 residues. Trimming stripped 1 base from V and 1 base from J, with 5 bases between.

This clone showed up just once. The chain recombines TRBV4-1 with TRBJ2-3, with 8 bases identical to TRBD2. The germline gives CDR1 MGHRA, CDR2 YSYEKL. The CDR3 is made up of 15 amino acids. The V gene end was trimmed by 2 bases and the J gene end by 2 bases; junction bases not matched to a gene: 3. The CDR3 spells CASSQSGGNTDTQYF. CDR3 nucleotides: TGCGCCAGCAGCCAAAGCGGGGGTAACACAGATACGCAGTATTTT.

Concerning this clone itself: The sample carries other DNA sequences with the same CDR3. V gene TRBV7-9 combines with J gene TRBJ2-5, with D maybe TRBD2 (5 bases). The CDR3 is made up of 13 amino acids. V was clipped by 3 bases and J by 4 bases, with 9 bases between them. Per the germline V gene, CDR1 is SEHNR and CDR2 is FQNEAQ (reference sequence). In DNA, the CDR3 is TGTGCCAGCAGCTTGGCCGGGATAGAGACCCAGTACTTC. This gives the protein CASSLAGIETQYF.

This chain links TRBV29-1 with TRBJ2-5; 9 bases match TRBD2. CDR1 is SQVTM and CDR2 is ANQGSEA in the germline V gene. Losses at the gene ends were 2 bases for V and 4 bases for J; bases not matched to a gene: 5. The CDR3 consists of 14 residues. DNA of the CDR3: TGCAGCGTTGAATGGCTAGCGGGGCGAGAGACCCAGTACTTC. Protein: CSVEWLAGRETQYF.

The chain combines TRBV2 with TRBJ2-1; 11 nucleotides match TRBD2. This CDR3 region has 15 residues. Germline CDR1 SNHLY, CDR2 FYNNEI. Trimming took 7 bases from V and 4 from J; bases not matched to a gene: 6. The CDR3 reads CASKIGTSGYNEQFF. The CDR3 DNA is TGTGCCAGCAAGATCGGGACTAGCGGATACAATGAGCAGTTCTTC.

V gene TRBV5-4 combines with J gene TRBJ2-5; D remains ambiguous. The ends were cut back, 1 base at V and 3 bases at J, with 7 bases in the middle. There are 13 residues in the CDR3. The V gene's germline CDR1 is SGHNT and CDR2 YYREEE (reference sequence). The CDR3 DNA sequence: TGTGCCAGCAGCTTGTGGTGGGAAGAGACCCAGTACTTC. As protein: CASSLWWEETQYF.

The gene calls are TRBV19 and TRBJ2-5; D is unresolved. The CDR3 contains 15 residues. CDR1 LNHDA and CDR2 SQIVND come from the germline V gene (reference sequence). V was cut by 4 bases and J by 3 bases, with 15 bases left in between. CDR3 residues: CASSSWGSGKETQYF. The CDR3 region has the DNA TGTGCCAGTAGTAGTTGGGGATCTGGGAAAGAGACCCAGTACTTC.

The V and J genes are TRBV9 and TRBJ2-2; TRBD2 agrees at 9 bases. Looked up from germline, CDR1 is SGDLS and CDR2 is YYNGEE. After removal of 1 base from V and 1 base from J, the junction contained 11 bases not matched to a gene. This CDR3 has 19 amino acids. The CDR3 loop is CASSVRLLAGERNTGELFF. In DNA form, the CDR3 reads TGTGCCAGCAGCGTAAGGTTGTTAGCGGGAGAGAGGAACACCGGGGAGCTGTTTTTT. The whole variable domain, remainder taken from reference TRBV9 and TRBJ2-2, is DSGVTQTPKHLITATGQRVTLRCSPRSGDLSVYWYQQSLDQGLQFLIQYYNGEERAKGNILERFSAQQFPDLHSELNLSSLELGDSALYFCASSVRLLAGERNTGELFFGEGSRLTVL.

The J gene is TRBJ2-2, the V gene TRBV7-8; either TRBD1 or TRBD2 may fit D (5 bases each). Per the germline V gene, CDR1 is SGHVS and CDR2 is FQNEAQ. The V and J ends lost 5 bases and 8 bases respectively, with 15 bases between them. The CDR3 runs 14 residues. The CDR3 loop is CASSPDTPGGELFF. In DNA, the CDR3 is TGTGCCAGCAGCCCGGACACCCCGGGAGGGGAGCTGTTTTTT. Together with reference TRBV7-8 and TRBJ2-2, the CDR3 gives the full variable domain: GAGVSQSPRYKVAKRGQDVALRCDPISGHVSLFWYQQALGQGPEFLTYFQNEAQLDKSGLPSDRFFAERPEGSVSTLKIQRTQQEDSAVYLCASSPDTPGGELFFGEGSRLTVL.

This clone was seen only once. The chain has TRBV29-1 and TRBJ2-7; 9 positions agree with TRBD2. The CDR3 has 14 residues. V gave up 4 bases and J gave up 2 bases; unmatched junction bases: 6. In germline, CDR1 is SQVTM, CDR2 ANQGSEA. CDR3 protein: CSVAGRLAAYEQYF. The DNA of the CDR3 is TGCAGCGTTGCTGGTCGACTAGCGGCCTACGAGCAGTACTTC.

The genes are TRBV19 and TRBJ1-4; TRBD1 matches at 12 bases. The CDR3 has 15 residues. Looked up from germline, CDR1 is LNHDA and CDR2 is SQIVND (reference sequence). With 6 bases clipped from V and 11 bases from J, the junction kept 10 bases outside the gene matches. CDR3: CASSRPGQGAWKLFF. CDR3 coding DNA: TGTGCCAGTAGCCGCCCGGGACAGGGGGCTTGGAAACTGTTTTTT.

The gene calls are TRBV21-1 and TRBJ2-7; the DNA was not compared with TRBD1, the D call given in the table. TRBV21-1 is a pseudogene locus. The CDR3 has 16 amino acids. The CDR3 DNA follows: TGTGCCAGCAGCAAAAGGGCGCGAACAGGGCCTGGCGAGCAGTACTTC. It specifies CASSKRARTGPGEQYF.

The chain employs TRBV2 and TRBJ2-7; maybe TRBD2 (7 bases). CDR1 and CDR2 (germline): SNHLY, FYNNEI. The CDR3 extends over 15 amino acids. The ends were cut back, 2 bases at V and 2 bases at J, with 13 bases in the middle. The CDR3 loop reads CASSELRGPTYEQYF. The CDR3 bases are TGTGCCAGCAGTGAATTGCGGGGGCCGACCTACGAGCAGTACTTC.

This chain joins TRBV7-2 and TRBJ1-6, with a possible D match to TRBD1 (5 bases). V dropped 5 bases and J dropped 0 bases, with 11 bases sitting between them. The CDR3 has 16 residues. Germline CDR1 reads SGHTA; CDR2 reads FQGNSA. The CDR3 coding sequence is TGTGCCAGCAGCCCAGGGCTTAGCTCCTATAATTCACCCCTCCACTTT. It codes for CASSPGLSSYNSPLHF.

This clone was detected only a few times. The sample contains more than one DNA sequence encoding this CDR3. The chain joins TRBV5-4 to TRBJ2-3, with D maybe TRBD2 (6 bases). Trimming shortened V by 0 bases and J by 0 bases, and 8 bases separated the two germline ends. CDR1 and CDR2 (germline): SGHNT, YYREEE (reference sequence). This CDR3 spans 15 amino acids. The CDR3 sequence is CASSLGSGSTDTQYF. The CDR3 region has the DNA TGTGCCAGCAGCTTGGGAAGCGGGAGCACAGATACGCAGTATTTT.

This sequence joins TRBV11-2 and TRBJ2-1, with 8 bases fitting TRBD2. The J segment lost 8 bases and the V segment lost 1 base, leaving 7 bases of the junction unmatched. The CDR3 spans 15 residues. Germline-derived CDR1 and CDR2 are SGHAT and FQNNGV. The CDR3 protein is CASSLVGTSNDEQFF. CDR3 DNA: TGTGCCAGCAGCTTAGTGGGGACTAGTAACGATGAGCAGTTCTTC.

The rearrangement joins TRBV7-2 to TRBJ2-3; 8 nucleotides align to TRBD2. V was clipped by 4 bases and J by 6 bases; unmatched bases: 6. Germline CDR1 SGHTA, CDR2 FQGNSA. The CDR3 is 14 residues long. The CDR3 DNA reads as TGTGCCAGCAGCTCGGCGGGGGGCTTGGATACGCAGTATTTT. Its protein is CASSSAGGLDTQYF.

The chain is built from TRBV6-1 and TRBJ1-6, with TRBD1 matching over 7 bases. The V and J ends lost 3 bases and 0 bases, in that order; junction bases with no gene match: 8. The CDR3 totals 18 residues. Germline V gene lookup returns CDR1 MNHNS and CDR2 SASEGT. CDR3 sequence (DNA): TGTGCCAGCAGTGACAGGAGACAGGGCAGCTCCTATAATTCACCCCTCCACTTT. Protein product: CASSDRRQGSSYNSPLHF.

This chain joins TRBV10-3 and TRBJ1-1; a possible D gene is TRBD1 (5 bases). The CDR3 consists of 14 residues. The germline V gene has CDR1 ENHRY and CDR2 SYGVKD. Trimming took 6 bases from V and 0 from J, leaving 11 bases between them. This CDR3 is CAIRMTDMNTEAFF. Written as DNA, the CDR3 is TGTGCCATCAGGATGACAGACATGAACACTGAAGCTTTCTTT.

Comments on this clone: The sample has other DNA sequences that encode this CDR3 too. The rearrangement links TRBV19 to TRBJ2-7, with 9 bases identical to TRBD1. CDR3 size: 13 residues. The trim removed 6 bases at V and 2 bases at J, leaving 2 bases unmatched. In germline, CDR1 is LNHDA, CDR2 SQIVND (reference sequence). CDR3 nucleotides: TGTGCCAGTAGCAGGGACAGGGCCTACGAGCAGTACTTC. Translating it yields CASSRDRAYEQYF.

V and J are TRBV5-4 and TRBJ2-2; TRBD2 matches at 9 bases. The CDR3 totals 16 residues. Germline CDR1 SGHNT, CDR2 YYREEE (reference sequence). J gave up 5 bases and V 3 bases, and 8 bases lay outside the gene matches. This chain's CDR3 is CASSSAGTSQTGELFF. CDR3 nucleotides: TGTGCCAGCAGCTCCGCCGGGACTAGCCAGACCGGGGAGCTGTTTTTT.

The chain uses TRBV19 and TRBJ1-5; unclear D gene. The CDR3 loop spans 14 amino acids. Germline lookup yields CDR1 LNHDA and CDR2 SQIVND (reference sequence). Trimming took off 1 base at V and 9 bases at J, with 13 bases between the two ends. CDR3 bases: TGTGCCAGTAGTATAGGTCAGGACGGCAGGCCCCAGCATTTT. Amino acid sequence: CASSIGQDGRPQHF.

J is TRBJ2-3 and V is TRBV14; D gene uncertain. The CDR3 extends over 13 amino acids. V lost 0 bases to trimming and J lost 6 bases, with 7 bases between them. CDR1 is SGHDN and CDR2 is FVKESK in the germline V gene. CDR3 in DNA: TGTGCCAGCAGCCAAGATTTTCAGGATACGCAGTATTTT. Amino acids: CASSQDFQDTQYF.

In nucleotides, the CDR3 is TGCGCCAGCAGCCCCACGCACACCTCCTACAATGAGCAGTTCTTC. Amino acids: CASSPTHTSYNEQFF. V and J are TRBV5-1 and TRBJ2-1; D gene ambiguous. V was trimmed by 4 bases and J by 0 bases, leaving 11 bases between them. Germline loops: CDR1 SGHRS, CDR2 YFSETQ. This CDR3 is 15 amino acids long. Variable domain in full (rest from reference TRBV5-1 and TRBJ2-1): KAGVTQTPRYLIKTRGQQVTLSCSPISGHRSVSWYQQTPGQGLQFLFEYFSETQRNKGNFPGRFSGRQFSNSRSEMNVSTLELGDSALYLCASSPTHTSYNEQFFGPGTRLTVL.

Comments on this clone: Other DNA variants within this sample encode the same CDR3. The chain has TRBV10-3 and TRBJ2-2, with D hard to call. From germline, CDR1 is ENHRY and CDR2 SYGVKD. Deletions cut 2 bases from V and 7 bases from J, with 2 bases between. The CDR3 sequence is 11 residues long. The CDR3 is CAISEDGELFF. The CDR3, as DNA: TGTGCCATCAGTGAGGACGGGGAGCTGTTTTTT.

V usage is TRBV10-3 and J usage is TRBJ1-1; TRBD1 matches 8 bases. The V gene's germline CDR1 is ENHRY and CDR2 SYGVKD. This CDR3 has 14 amino acids. V shed 5 bases and J 1 base; nucleotides not matched to a gene: 3. The CDR3 loop reads CAISTGGENTEAFF. For the CDR3, the DNA is TGTGCCATCAGTACAGGGGGTGAGAACACTGAAGCTTTCTTT.

The chain couples TRBV29-1 to TRBJ1-2; 7 bases agree with TRBD1. This CDR3 has 16 amino acids. V shed 2 bases and J 0 bases; nucleotides not matched to a gene: 9. CDR1 SQVTM and CDR2 ANQGSEA come from the germline V gene. CDR3 sequence (DNA): TGCAGCGTTGAATGGGAACAGGGGCTCCCTAACTATGGCTACACCTTC. Protein sequence: CSVEWEQGLPNYGYTF.

V usage is TRBV9 and J usage is TRBJ2-7; 9 bases line up with TRBD1. The CDR3 is 15 residues long. Germline CDR1 and CDR2: SGDLS and YYNGEE. The trim removed 4 bases at V and 4 bases at J, leaving 9 bases unmatched. CDR3 bases: TGTGCCAGCAGCTTCGGGGGACAGGGACAATACGAGCAGTACTTC. It translates to CASSFGGQGQYEQYF.